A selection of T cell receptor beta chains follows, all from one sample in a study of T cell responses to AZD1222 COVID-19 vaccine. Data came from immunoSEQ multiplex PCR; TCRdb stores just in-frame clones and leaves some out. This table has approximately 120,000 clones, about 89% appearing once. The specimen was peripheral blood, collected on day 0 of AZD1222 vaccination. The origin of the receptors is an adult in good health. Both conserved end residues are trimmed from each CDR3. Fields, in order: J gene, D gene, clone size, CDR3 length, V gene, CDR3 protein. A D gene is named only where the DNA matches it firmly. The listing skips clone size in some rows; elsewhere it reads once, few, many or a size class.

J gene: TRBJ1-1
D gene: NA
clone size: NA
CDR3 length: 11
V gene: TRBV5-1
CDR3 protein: ASSGAMRTEAF

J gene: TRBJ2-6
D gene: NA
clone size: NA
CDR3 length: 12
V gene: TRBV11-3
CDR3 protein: ASRATAGANVLT

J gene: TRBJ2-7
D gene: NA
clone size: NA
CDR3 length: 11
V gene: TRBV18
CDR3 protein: ASSARVSYEQY

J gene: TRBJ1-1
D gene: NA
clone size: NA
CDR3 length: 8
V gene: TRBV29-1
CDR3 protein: SVEDSEAF

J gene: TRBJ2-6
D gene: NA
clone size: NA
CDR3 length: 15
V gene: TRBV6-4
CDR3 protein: ASSDGGAGSGANVLT

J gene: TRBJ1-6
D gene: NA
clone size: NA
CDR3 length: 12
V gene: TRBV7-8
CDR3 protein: ASSPPRVDSPLH

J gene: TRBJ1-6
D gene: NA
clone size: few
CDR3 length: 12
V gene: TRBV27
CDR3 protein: ASSPGSRASPLH

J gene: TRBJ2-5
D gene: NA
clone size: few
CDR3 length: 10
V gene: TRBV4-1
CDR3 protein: ASSQDPATQY

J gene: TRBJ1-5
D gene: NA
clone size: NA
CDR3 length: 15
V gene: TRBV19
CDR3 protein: ASSIWIGRASNQPQH

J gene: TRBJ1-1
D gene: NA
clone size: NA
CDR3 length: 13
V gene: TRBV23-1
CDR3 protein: ASGRRQGVNTEAF

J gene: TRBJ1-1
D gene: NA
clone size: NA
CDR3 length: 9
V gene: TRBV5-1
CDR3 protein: ASSLGKEAF

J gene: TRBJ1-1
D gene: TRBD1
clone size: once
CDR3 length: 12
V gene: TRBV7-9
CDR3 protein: ASSLRGHHTEAF

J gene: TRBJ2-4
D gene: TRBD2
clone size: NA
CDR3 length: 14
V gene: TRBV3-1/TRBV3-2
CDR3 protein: ASSQGLAGFKNIQY

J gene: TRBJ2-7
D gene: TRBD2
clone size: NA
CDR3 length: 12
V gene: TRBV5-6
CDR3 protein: ASSQSGSSYEQY

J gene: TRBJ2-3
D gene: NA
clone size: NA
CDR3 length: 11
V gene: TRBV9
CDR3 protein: ASSVETTDTQY

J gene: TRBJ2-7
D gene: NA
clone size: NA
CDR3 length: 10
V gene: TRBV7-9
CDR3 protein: ASSPDWYEQY

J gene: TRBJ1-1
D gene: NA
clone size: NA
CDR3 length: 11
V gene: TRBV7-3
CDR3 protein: ASSSGWNTEAF

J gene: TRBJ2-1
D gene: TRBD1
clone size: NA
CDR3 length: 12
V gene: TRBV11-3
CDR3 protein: ASSSWTGGNEQF

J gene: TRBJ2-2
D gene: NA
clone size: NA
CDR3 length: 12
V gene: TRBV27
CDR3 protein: ASSFWGSAGELF

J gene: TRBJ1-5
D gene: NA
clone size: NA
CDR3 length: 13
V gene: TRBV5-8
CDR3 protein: ASSLLRAHNQPQH

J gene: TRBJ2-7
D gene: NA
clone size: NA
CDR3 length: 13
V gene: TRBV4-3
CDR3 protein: ASSPGVALLYEQY

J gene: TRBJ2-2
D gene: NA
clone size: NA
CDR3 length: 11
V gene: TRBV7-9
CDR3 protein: ASSSPPAGELF

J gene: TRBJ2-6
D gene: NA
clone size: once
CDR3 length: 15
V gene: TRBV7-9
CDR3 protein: ASSPGDASSGANVLT

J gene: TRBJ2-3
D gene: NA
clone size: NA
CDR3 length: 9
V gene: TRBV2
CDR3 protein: ASSEGSTQY

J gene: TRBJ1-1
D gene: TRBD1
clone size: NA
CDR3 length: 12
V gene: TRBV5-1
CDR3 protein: ASSLGTGGLEAF

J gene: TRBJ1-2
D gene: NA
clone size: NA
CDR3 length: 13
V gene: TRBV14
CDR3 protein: ASSQEFGVGNGYT

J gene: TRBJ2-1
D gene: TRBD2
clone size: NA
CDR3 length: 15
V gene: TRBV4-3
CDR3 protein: ASSVKLDGREHNEQF

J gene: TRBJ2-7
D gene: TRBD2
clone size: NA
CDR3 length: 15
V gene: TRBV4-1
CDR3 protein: ASSQLGALAGTYEQY

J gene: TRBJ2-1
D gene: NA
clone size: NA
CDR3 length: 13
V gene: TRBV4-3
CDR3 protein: ASSQGASSYNEQF

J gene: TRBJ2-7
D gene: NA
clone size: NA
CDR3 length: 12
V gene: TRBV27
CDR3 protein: ASSLSARLYEQY

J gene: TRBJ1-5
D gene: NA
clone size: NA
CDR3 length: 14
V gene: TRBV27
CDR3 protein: ASRDRVLNTDQPQH

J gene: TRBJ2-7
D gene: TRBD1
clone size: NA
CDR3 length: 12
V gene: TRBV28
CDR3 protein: ASSTGGGLYEQY

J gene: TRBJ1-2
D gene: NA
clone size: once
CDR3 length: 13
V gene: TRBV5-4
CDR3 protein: ASSSGTNVNYGYT

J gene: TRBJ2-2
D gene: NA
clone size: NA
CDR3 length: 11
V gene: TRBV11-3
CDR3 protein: ASSPRTTGELF

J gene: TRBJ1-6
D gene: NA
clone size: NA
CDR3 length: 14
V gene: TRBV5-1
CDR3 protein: ASSLGTNSYNSPLH

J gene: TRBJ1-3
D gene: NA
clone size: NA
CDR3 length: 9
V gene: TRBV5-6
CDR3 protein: ASTSGNTIY

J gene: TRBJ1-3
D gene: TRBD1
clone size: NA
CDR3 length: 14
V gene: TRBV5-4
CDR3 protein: ASSLGDRGTGNTIY

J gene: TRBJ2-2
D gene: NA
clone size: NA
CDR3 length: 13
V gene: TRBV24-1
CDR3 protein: ATSDITRDTGELF

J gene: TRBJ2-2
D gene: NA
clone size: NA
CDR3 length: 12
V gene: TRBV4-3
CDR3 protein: ASSQDVGTGELF

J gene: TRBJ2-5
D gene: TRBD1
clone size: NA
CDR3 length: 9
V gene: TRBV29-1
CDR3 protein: SPRTGGTQY

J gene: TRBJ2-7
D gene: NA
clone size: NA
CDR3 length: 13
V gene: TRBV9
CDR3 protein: ASSVGGTGLYEQY

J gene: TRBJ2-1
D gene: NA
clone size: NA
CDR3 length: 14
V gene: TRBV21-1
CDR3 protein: ASSPRVAGEYNEQF

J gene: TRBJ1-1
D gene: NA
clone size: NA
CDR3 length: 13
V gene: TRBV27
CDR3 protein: ASSPHPQANTEAF

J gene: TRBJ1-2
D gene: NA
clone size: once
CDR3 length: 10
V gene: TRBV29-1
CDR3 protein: SVVSGIYGYT

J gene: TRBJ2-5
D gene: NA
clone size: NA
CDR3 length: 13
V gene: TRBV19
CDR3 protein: ASSTTGHRQETQY

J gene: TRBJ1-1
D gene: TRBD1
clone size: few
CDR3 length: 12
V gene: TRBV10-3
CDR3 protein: AIRGTGDGTEAF

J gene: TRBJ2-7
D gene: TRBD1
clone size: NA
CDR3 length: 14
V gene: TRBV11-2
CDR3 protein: ASSLVGTGIPYEQY

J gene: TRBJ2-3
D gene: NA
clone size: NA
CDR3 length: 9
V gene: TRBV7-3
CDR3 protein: ASNKGGTQY

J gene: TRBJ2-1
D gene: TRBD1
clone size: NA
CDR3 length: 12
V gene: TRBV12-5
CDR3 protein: ASGLAWDSNEQF

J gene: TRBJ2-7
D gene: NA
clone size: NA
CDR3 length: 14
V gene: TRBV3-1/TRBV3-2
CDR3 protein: ASSQDRGDRAYEQY

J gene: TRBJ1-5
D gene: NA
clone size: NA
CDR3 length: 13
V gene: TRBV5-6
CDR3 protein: ASSSGGFSNQPQH